The T cell receptor beta chain described here comes from a study of cytomegalovirus exposure and HLA in healthy donors (dated by TCRdb to about 2017). About the investigation overall: The 500 to 700 repertoires of the first cohort and the roughly 110 validation repertoires were produced on the same platform, according to a later analysis. The study aimed to test whether signatures of past pathogen exposure could be identified by cataloging public T cell receptors. Along with the roughly 710-subject first cohort, a separate validation cohort of over 90 different subjects was used. To predict cytomegalovirus infection status, the study brought together high-throughput TCR immunosequencing, statistical association of individual TCRs with disease status, and machine learning.

The investigation overall reported the following: In both the original and validation cohorts, the classifier was reported to diagnose cytomegalovirus status with high specificity and sensitivity. Three of the identified cytomegalovirus-associated TCR beta chains were confirmed in vitro to be specific for cytomegalovirus antigens. In a later analysis, TCRs clustered in the first cohort were found to also tend to co-occur in the roughly 120 validation repertoires, with 90% to 95% of cluster scores above 0. According to the authors, the approach could potentially be generalized to other disease states and immunological phenotypes. All 120 or so repertoires were used to score co-occurrence in the validation cohort in a later analysis, because that analysis had no HLA typing for the cohort. Across donors, most TCR sequences were observed very rarely, whereas some public TCRs were present in many individuals. The study listed around 160 TCR beta chains as associated with cytomegalovirus.

Libraries were built with the immunoSEQ multiplex PCR assay. The authors processed their data as follows. A statistical classification framework was developed to diagnose cytomegalovirus status using the catalog of TCR beta chain sequences. TCRdb took this table from immuneACCESS and kept in-frame rearrangements with V and J called. Such tables lack part of the clones; where checked against another copy, unresolved V genes explain under half of the gap, and the rest is unexplained. The DNA gave D and trimming, while V, J and clone size come from that table. The sample profile shows 150,000 to 200,000 clones; 95% to 96% of them were found once. 0.89% of the sample belongs to the ten largest clones. Donors formed part of the validation cohort, which comprised 120 subjects and was distinct from the first cohort of under 850 subjects. Clipping removes 3 bases from V and 3 bases from J, with 6 as the unmatched junction base count. The CDR3 covers 15 residues, taking in both the cysteine and the phenylalanine. Only the CDR3 region is kept as DNA, spanning 45 bases read in frame from base 1. From the germline V gene, CDR1 is MGHDK and CDR2 is SYGVNS.

A remark on this clone: Its antigen is not yet known. Per-base qualities were not stored, and no clone one base away is much larger.

The sequence joins TRBV25-1 to TRBJ2-7; 9 bases in between match TRBD1. The specimen was PBMCs. This receptor was taken from a woman aged 18-29 years in good health and CMV-seronegative. Read as DNA, the sequence is TGTGCCAGCAGTGACACCGGGACAGGGATCTACGAGCAGTACTTC. This gives the protein CASSDTGTGIYEQYF.